These 23 T cell receptor beta chains were all obtained from the same sample, sequenced in a study of blood T cell repertoires in COVID-19. Profiled with immunoSEQ multiplex PCR; TCRdb holds only in-frame clones, not every one. The sample has approximately 120,000 clones, roughly 74% seen once; the top ten hold around 6%. Sequencing was done on a sample of peripheral blood. Every receptor here comes from a man between 60 and 70 years old with acute or convalescent COVID-19.

The chain joins TRBV5-1 to TRBJ2-7; TRBD2 matches at 12 bases. V lost 3 bases to trimming and J lost 3 bases; unmatched junction nucleotides: 7. CDR3 length equals 16 residues. Looked up from germline, CDR1 is SGHRS and CDR2 is YFSETQ. CDR3 in amino acids: CASSSKETSGSYEQYF. The DNA for the CDR3 is TGCGCCAGCAGCTCCAAGGAGACTAGCGGGAGCTACGAGCAGTACTTC. Drawing the rest from reference TRBV5-1 and TRBJ2-7, the complete variable domain is KAGVTQTPRYLIKTRGQQVTLSCSPISGHRSVSWYQQTPGQGLQFLFEYFSETQRNKGNFPGRFSGRQFSNSRSEMNVSTLELGDSALYLCASSSKETSGSYEQYFGPGTRLTVT.

This clone appeared a single time. This chain links TRBV7-2 with TRBJ2-1; no clear D gene. The V gene's germline CDR1 is SGHTA and CDR2 FQGNSA. The V end lost 1 base, the J end lost 15 bases, and 16 bases lay between the germline ends. This CDR3 region has 13 residues. CDR3 in amino acids: CASSLGVTKTPFF. DNA of the CDR3: TGTGCCAGCAGCTTAGGAGTTACTAAGACCCCGTTCTTC. The whole variable domain, filled in from reference TRBV7-2 and TRBJ2-1, reads GAGVSQSPSNKVTEKGKDVELRCDPISGHTALYWYRQSLGQGLEFLIYFQGNSAPDKSGLPSDRFSAERTGGSVSTLTIQRTQQEDSAVYLCASSLGVTKTPFFGPGTRLTVL.

The chain combines TRBV30 with TRBJ1-1; D is unclear. Trimming left V 4 bases short and J 5 bases short, with 8 bases between. The germline CDR1 and CDR2 sequences are GTSNPN and SVGIG (reference sequence). This CDR3 has 11 residues. The CDR3, as DNA: TGTGCCTGGATTTTCGTTACTGAAGCTTTCTTT. Protein product: CAWIFVTEAFF. Full variable domain (rest looked up from reference TRBV30 and TRBJ1-1): SQTIHQWPATLVQPVGSPLSLECTVEGTSNPNLYWYRQAAGRGLQLLFYSVGIGQISSEVPQNLSASRPQDRQFILSSKKLLLSDSGFYLCAWIFVTEAFFGQGTRLTVV.

This chain links TRBV7-9 with TRBJ1-3; the D is unclear. V was pared by 3 bases and J by 3 bases, with 3 bases between. Germline values: CDR1 SEHNR, CDR2 FQNEAQ (reference sequence). The CDR3 length is 12 residues. For the CDR3, the DNA is TGTGCCAGCAGCTTCCTTGGAAACACCATATATTTT. It translates to CASSFLGNTIYF.

This clone was detected ten times or more. The chain combines TRBV27 with TRBJ1-6, with 11 bases identical to TRBD1. The CDR3 has 14 amino acids. V lost 5 bases, J lost 9 bases, and 3 bases stayed unmatched. CDR1 and CDR2 from the germline V gene are MNHEY and SMNVEV (reference sequence). CDR3 nucleotide sequence: TGTGCCAGCAGTCTGGGACAGGGGGGTTCACCCCTCCACTTT. It specifies CASSLGQGGSPLHF.

J is TRBJ1-1 and V is TRBV6-1; perhaps TRBD1 as D (6 bases). Per germline, CDR1 MNHNS and CDR2 SASEGT. Trimming took off 3 bases at V and 4 bases at J, with 24 bases between the two ends. This CDR3 is 18 amino acids long. Here the CDR3 DNA reads TGTGCCAGCAGTGACAATATGCGGGCACGGGGGGCATTCACTGAAGCTTTCTTT. Its protein product is CASSDNMRARGAFTEAFF.

This clone was seen more than once but under ten times. The genes are TRBV5-4 and TRBJ2-7; 9 bases agree with TRBD2. The ends lost 7 bases at V and 1 base at J; junction bases unmatched: 9. Germline values: CDR1 SGHNT, CDR2 YYREEE (reference sequence). CDR3 size: 15 residues. CDR3 DNA sequence: TGTGCCAGCCAGGCCCTCAGCGGGAGGTCCTACGAGCAGTACTTC. Amino acid sequence: CASQALSGRSYEQYF.

The rearrangement uses TRBV30 and TRBJ1-2, with 7 bases aligning to TRBD1. The CDR3 has 15 residues. Per the germline V gene, CDR1 is GTSNPN and CDR2 is SVGIG (reference sequence). V lost 0 bases to trimming and J lost 6 bases; unmatched junction nucleotides: 10. The CDR3 spells CAWSVNQGGANGYTF. The CDR3 region has the DNA TGTGCCTGGAGTGTCAACCAGGGGGGTGCGAATGGCTACACCTTC.

The chain couples TRBV23-1 to TRBJ2-7; D is undetermined. TRBV23-1 is assigned to the ORF class and has an uncertain function. The CDR3 consists of 12 residues. V was trimmed by 8 bases and J by 4 bases, leaving 12 bases between them. CDR3 nucleotides: TGCGCCAGCCGGTCGATTCTGTACGAGCAGTACTTC. It is translated as CASRSILYEQYF.

The sample holds a few counts of this clone. This rearrangement joins TRBV4-2 to TRBJ1-2; D might be TRBD1 (6 bases). There are 20 residues in the CDR3. V gave up 0 bases and J gave up 8 bases, with 31 bases separating them. Germline V gene data show CDR1 as LGHNA and CDR2 as YNFKEQ. CDR3 in DNA: TGTGCCAGCAGCCAAGATCCCCGACCCTATGCAGGGGTGATTGTGCGCGGCTACACCTTC. This gives the protein CASSQDPRPYAGVIVRGYTF.

The rearrangement uses TRBV6-2 or TRBV6-3 and TRBJ1-5; 7 nucleotides agree with TRBD1. V was clipped by 4 bases and J by 1 base; unmatched bases: 4. Germline V gene data show CDR1 as MNHEY and CDR2 as SVGEGT. This CDR3 has 15 amino acids. Written as DNA, the CDR3 is TGTGCCAGCAGTTCGGACAGGATGAGCAATCAGCCCCAGCATTTT. Translation: CASSSDRMSNQPQHF.

A few counts support this clone. The chain recombines TRBV5-1 with TRBJ2-1; a possible D gene is TRBD2 (6 bases). Germline CDR1 reads SGHRS; CDR2 reads YFSETQ. Trimming took 4 bases from V and 1 from J, leaving 15 bases between them. The CDR3 has 16 residues. The CDR3 coding sequence is TGCGCCAGCAGCCCCCTGGGGGGAAGGTCCTACAATGAGCAGTTCTTC. This encodes CASSPLGGRSYNEQFF.

This clone has only a few counts. The chain has TRBV3-1 (or the pseudogene TRBV3-2) and TRBJ1-2; D ambiguous. The V gene's germline CDR1 is LGHDT and CDR2 YNNKEL (reference sequence). The CDR3 has 16 residues. V lost 1 base and J 3 bases, leaving 15 bases between the germline ends. CDR3 nucleotide sequence: TGTGCCAGCAGCCAAGTCACCGATTATGGAGACTATGGCTACACCTTC. This codes for CASSQVTDYGDYGYTF.

The chain joins TRBV10-2 to TRBJ2-7; D gene ambiguous. The germline CDR1 and CDR2 sequences are WSHSY and SAAADI. V dropped 8 bases and J dropped 6 bases, with 14 bases sitting between them. This CDR3 contains 12 residues. CDR3 protein: CASGDLQREQYF. CDR3 nucleotide sequence: TGCGCCAGCGGCGACTTGCAGCGCGAGCAGTACTTC.

This rearrangement joins TRBV6-5 to TRBJ1-5; unclear D gene. This CDR3 spans 14 amino acids. Germline V lookup: CDR1 MNHEY, CDR2 SVGAGI. The germline V and J ends were trimmed by 2 bases and 0 bases, with 5 bases remaining between them. CDR3 sequence (DNA): TGTGCCAGCAGTTACCGCAGTAGCAATCAGCCCCAGCATTTT. Translation: CASSYRSSNQPQHF.

This clone was detected a few times. V gene TRBV3-1 (or the pseudogene TRBV3-2) combines with J gene TRBJ1-2, with a possible D match to TRBD1 (6 bases). This CDR3 has 14 residues. Germline assignment: CDR1 LGHDT and CDR2 YNNKEL (reference sequence). Between the trimmed V and J ends, which lost 5 bases and 4 bases, there was a span of 14 bases. In DNA form, the CDR3 reads TGTGCCAGCAGCAACAGGCAGGGGATCTATGGCTACACCTTC. Encoded protein: CASSNRQGIYGYTF.

The rearrangement uses TRBV11-2 and TRBJ2-7; the match to TRBD2 covers 9 bases. V gave up 3 bases and J gave up 6 bases; unmatched junction bases: 9. Germline V lookup: CDR1 SGHAT, CDR2 FQNNGV. CDR3 size: 15 residues. The CDR3 here is CASSFRGTSSGEQYF. As DNA, the CDR3 is TGTGCCAGCAGCTTCAGAGGGACTAGCTCTGGCGAGCAGTACTTC.

The chain is built from TRBV24-1 and TRBJ1-2, with 9 bases lining up with TRBD1. The CDR3 consists of 13 residues. Germline CDR1 is KGHDR and CDR2 is SFDVKD. Trimming took 7 bases from V and 8 from J; bases not matched to a gene: 7. The CDR3 sequence: CATSGQGLGGYTF. The DNA of the CDR3 is TGTGCCACCAGCGGACAGGGGTTGGGCGGCTACACCTTC.

The gene calls are TRBV9 and TRBJ2-3; no clear D. The V end was cut by 3 bases, the J end by 6 bases, with 8 bases between. This CDR3 is built from 12 residues. CDR1 is SGDLS, CDR2 YYNGEE, per germline. This CDR3 is CASSAIEDTQYF. CDR3 coding DNA: TGTGCCAGCAGCGCGATCGAGGATACGCAGTATTTT.

The chain links TRBV11-2 to TRBJ1-1, with 7 bases identical to TRBD1. The germline V gene has CDR1 SGHAT and CDR2 FQNNGV. V was clipped by 1 base and J by 1 base; unmatched bases: 3. CDR3 length: 15 amino acids. CDR3 in DNA: TGTGCCAGCAGCTTAGTGAGGACAGGGAACACTGAAGCTTTCTTT. This codes for CASSLVRTGNTEAFF.

The chain couples TRBV5-8 to TRBJ1-5; D call uncertain. V was shortened by 0 bases and J by 0 bases, with 4 bases between the two germline ends. Germline V gene lookup returns CDR1 SGHTS and CDR2 YDEGEE. The CDR3 loop spans 14 amino acids. The CDR3 DNA sequence: TGTGCCAGCAGCTTGGTATATAGCAATCAGCCCCAGCATTTT. Protein: CASSLVYSNQPQHF.

The gene calls are TRBV4-2 and TRBJ2-7; TRBD2 agrees at 8 bases. CDR3 length equals 15 residues. Germline CDR1 LGHNA, CDR2 YNFKEQ. Trimming removed 5 bases from V and 3 bases from J; junction bases left unmatched: 9. The CDR3 sequence: CASSRTETSVYEQYF. DNA for the CDR3: TGTGCCAGCAGCAGGACCGAGACTAGCGTCTACGAGCAGTACTTC.

The rearrangement uses TRBV29-1 and TRBJ1-2; 7 bases align to TRBD1. Germline assignment: CDR1 SQVTM and CDR2 ANQGSEA. V lost 7 bases to trimming and J lost 0 bases; unmatched junction nucleotides: 5. The CDR3 runs 13 residues. CDR3 sequence (DNA): TGCAGCGCTTCGACAGGGACTAACTATGGCTACACCTTC. As protein: CSASTGTNYGYTF.